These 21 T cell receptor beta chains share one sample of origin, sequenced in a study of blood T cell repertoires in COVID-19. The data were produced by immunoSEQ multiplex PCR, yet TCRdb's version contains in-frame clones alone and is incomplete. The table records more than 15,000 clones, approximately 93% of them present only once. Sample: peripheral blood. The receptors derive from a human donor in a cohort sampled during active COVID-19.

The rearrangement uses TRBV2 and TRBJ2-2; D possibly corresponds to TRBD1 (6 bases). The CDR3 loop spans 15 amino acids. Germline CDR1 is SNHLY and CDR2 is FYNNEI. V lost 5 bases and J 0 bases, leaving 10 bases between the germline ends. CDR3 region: CASSTGLANTGELFF. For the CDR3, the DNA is TGTGCCAGCAGTACAGGGTTGGCGAACACCGGGGAGCTGTTTTTT.

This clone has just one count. The CDR3 here is CASSEEGLATDTQYF. CDR3 nucleotide sequence: TGTGCCAGCAGTGAAGAAGGACTAGCAACAGATACGCAGTATTTT. The chain employs TRBV2 and TRBJ2-3; 8 bases fit TRBD2. The CDR3 is 15 amino acids. V gave up 1 base and J gave up 3 bases; unmatched junction bases: 3. Germline V gene lookup returns CDR1 SNHLY and CDR2 FYNNEI.

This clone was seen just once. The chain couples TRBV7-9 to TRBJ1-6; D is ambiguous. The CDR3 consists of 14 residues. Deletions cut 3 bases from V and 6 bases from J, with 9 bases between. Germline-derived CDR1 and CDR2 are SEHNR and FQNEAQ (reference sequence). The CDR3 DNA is TGTGCCAGCAGCTTCTGGGCAGCTAATTCACCCCTCCACTTT. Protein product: CASSFWAANSPLHF.

The CDR3 region has the DNA TGTGCCAGCAGGACAGGGGGGGAGACCCAGTACTTC. Protein product: CASRTGGETQYF. The chain is built from TRBV28 and TRBJ2-5; 9 bases line up with TRBD1. The CDR3 sequence is 12 residues long. With V trimmed by 6 bases and J by 5 bases, 1 base remained unmatched. Germline V lookup: CDR1 MDHEN, CDR2 SYDVKM.

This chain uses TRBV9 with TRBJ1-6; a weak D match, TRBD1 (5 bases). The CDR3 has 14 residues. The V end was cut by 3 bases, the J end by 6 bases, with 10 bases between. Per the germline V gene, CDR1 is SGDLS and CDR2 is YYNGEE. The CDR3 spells CASSGTRFNSPLHF. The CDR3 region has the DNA TGTGCCAGCAGCGGGACAAGGTTTAATTCACCCCTCCACTTT.

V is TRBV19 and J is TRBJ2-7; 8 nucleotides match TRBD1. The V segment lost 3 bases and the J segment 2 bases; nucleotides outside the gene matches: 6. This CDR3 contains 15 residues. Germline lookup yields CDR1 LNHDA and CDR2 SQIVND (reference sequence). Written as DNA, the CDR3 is TGTGCCAGTAGTATTCCAGGGGGCTCCCCCTACGAGCAGTACTTC. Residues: CASSIPGGSPYEQYF.

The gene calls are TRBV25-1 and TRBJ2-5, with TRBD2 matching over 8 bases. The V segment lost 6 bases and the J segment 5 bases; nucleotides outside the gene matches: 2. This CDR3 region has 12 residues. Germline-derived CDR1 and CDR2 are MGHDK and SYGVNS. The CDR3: CASSGGAETQYF. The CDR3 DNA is TGTGCCAGCAGCGGGGGGGCCGAGACCCAGTACTTC.

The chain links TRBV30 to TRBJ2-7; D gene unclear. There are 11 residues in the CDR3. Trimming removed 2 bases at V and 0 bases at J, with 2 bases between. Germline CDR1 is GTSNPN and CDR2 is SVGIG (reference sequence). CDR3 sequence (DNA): TGTGCCTGGAGTCGCTCCTACGAGCAGTACTTC. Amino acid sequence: CAWSRSYEQYF.

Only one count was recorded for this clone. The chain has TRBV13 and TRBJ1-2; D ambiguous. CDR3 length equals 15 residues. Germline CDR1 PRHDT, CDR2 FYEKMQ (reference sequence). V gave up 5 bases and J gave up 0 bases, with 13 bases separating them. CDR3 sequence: CASSPPDNANYGYTF. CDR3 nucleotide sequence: TGTGCCAGCAGCCCCCCCGACAACGCTAACTATGGCTACACCTTC.

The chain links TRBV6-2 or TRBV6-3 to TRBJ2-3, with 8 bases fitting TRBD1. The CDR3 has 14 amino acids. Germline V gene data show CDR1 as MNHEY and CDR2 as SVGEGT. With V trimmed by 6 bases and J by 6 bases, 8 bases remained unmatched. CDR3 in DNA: TGTGCCAGCAGCGACAGGGGCCCGCTGGATACGCAGTATTTT. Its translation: CASSDRGPLDTQYF.

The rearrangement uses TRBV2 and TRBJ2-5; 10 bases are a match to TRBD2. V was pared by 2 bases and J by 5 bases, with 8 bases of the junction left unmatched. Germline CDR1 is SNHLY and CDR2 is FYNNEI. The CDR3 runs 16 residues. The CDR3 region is CASSEPVAGGPETQYF. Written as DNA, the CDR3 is TGTGCCAGCAGTGAACCCGTAGCGGGGGGCCCCGAGACCCAGTACTTC.

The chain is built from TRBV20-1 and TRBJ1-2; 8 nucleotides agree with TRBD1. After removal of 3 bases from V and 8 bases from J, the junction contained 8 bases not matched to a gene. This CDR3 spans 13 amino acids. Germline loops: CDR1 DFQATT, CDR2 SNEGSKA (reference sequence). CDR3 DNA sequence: TGCAGTGCTAGTTCGGCAGGGGGCGGGGGCTACACCTTC. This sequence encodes CSASSAGGGGYTF.

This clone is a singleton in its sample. CDR3 protein: CASSYTPGIEAFF. The DNA of the CDR3 is TGTGCCAGCAGTTACACCCCAGGGATCGAAGCTTTCTTT. The chain joins TRBV6-5 to TRBJ1-1; possibly TRBD1 for D (5 bases). The V gene's germline CDR1 is MNHEY and CDR2 SVGAGI. V lost 2 bases to trimming and J lost 8 bases, with 12 bases between them. The CDR3 has 13 residues.

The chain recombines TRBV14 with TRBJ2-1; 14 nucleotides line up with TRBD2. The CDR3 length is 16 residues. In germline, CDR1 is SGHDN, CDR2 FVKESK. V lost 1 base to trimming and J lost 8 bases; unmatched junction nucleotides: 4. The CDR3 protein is CASSQGPGLAGDEQFF. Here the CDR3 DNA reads TGTGCCAGCAGCCAAGGTCCGGGACTAGCGGGAGATGAGCAGTTCTTC.

The CDR3 region has the DNA TGTGCCTGGAGGCTTTCCGGGACTACCAAAAACATTCAGTACTTC. Translated: CAWRLSGTTKNIQYF. The chain is built from TRBV30 and TRBJ2-4; TRBD2 aligns across 7 bases. The CDR3 consists of 15 residues. The V segment lost 3 bases and the J segment 2 bases; nucleotides outside the gene matches: 7. Germline V lookup: CDR1 GTSNPN, CDR2 SVGIG (reference sequence).

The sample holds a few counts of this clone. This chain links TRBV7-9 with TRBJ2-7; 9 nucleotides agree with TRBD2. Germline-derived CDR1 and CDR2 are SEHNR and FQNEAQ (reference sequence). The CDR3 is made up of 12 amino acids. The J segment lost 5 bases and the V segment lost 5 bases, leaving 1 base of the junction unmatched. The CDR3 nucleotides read TGTGCCAGCAGCGGCGGGAGGGACGAGCAGTACTTC. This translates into CASSGGRDEQYF.

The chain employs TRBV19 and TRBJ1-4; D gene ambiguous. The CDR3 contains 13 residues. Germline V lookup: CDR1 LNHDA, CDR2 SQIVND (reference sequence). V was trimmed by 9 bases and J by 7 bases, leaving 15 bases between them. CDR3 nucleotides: TGTGCCAGCGCCCGGGTCCGCGGTGAAAAACTGTTTTTT. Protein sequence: CASARVRGEKLFF.

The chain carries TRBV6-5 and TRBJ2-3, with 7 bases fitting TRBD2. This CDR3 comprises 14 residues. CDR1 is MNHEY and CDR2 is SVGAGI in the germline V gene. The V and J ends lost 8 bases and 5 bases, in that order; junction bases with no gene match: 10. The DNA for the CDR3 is TGTGCCAGCGACGAGGCGGGAGCCGGAGATACGCAGTATTTT. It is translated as CASDEAGAGDTQYF.

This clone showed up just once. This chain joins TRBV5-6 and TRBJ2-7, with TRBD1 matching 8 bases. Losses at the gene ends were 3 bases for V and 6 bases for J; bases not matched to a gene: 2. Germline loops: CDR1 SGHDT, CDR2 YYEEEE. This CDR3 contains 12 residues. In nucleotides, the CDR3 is TGTGCCAGCAGCTGGACAGGGAGCGAGCAGTACTTC. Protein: CASSWTGSEQYF.

The CDR3 protein is CSVALGIYEQYF. CDR3 sequence (DNA): TGCAGCGTCGCCCTGGGCATCTACGAGCAGTACTTC. The chain has TRBV29-1 and TRBJ2-7, with D unclear. The length of the CDR3 is 12 residues. Per germline, CDR1 SQVTM and CDR2 ANQGSEA. Trimming shortened V by 6 bases and J by 3 bases, and 12 bases separated the two germline ends.

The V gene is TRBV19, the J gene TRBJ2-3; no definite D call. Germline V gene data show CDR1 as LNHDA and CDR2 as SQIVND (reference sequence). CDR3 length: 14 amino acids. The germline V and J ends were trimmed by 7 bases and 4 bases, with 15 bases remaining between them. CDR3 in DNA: TGTGCCAGTACTCCAGTACGAGGCTCAGATACGCAGTATTTT. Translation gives CASTPVRGSDTQYF.